This T cell receptor (beta chain) came from a study of control samples from healthy donors and cancer patients. This CDR3 has 14 amino acids. The trim removed 7 bases at V and 4 bases at J, leaving 8 bases unmatched. The germline CDR1 and CDR2 sequences are SQVTM and ANQGSEA. The data were produced by immunoSEQ multiplex PCR, yet TCRdb's version contains in-frame clones alone and is incomplete. The data show more than 100,000 clones, 88% seen once. The TCR was taken from a man aged 40-50 years in good health. The sequenced material came from blood. This chain uses TRBV29-1 with TRBJ1-2; 11 bases are a match to TRBD1. CDR3 sequence: CSARPGQGVYGYTF. The CDR3 nucleotides read TGCAGCGCAAGACCGGGACAGGGGGTCTATGGCTACACCTTC. Full variable domain (remainder filled in from reference TRBV29-1 and TRBJ1-2): SAVISQKPSRDICQRGTSLTIQCQVDSQVTMMFWYRQQPGQSLTLIATANQGSEATYESGFVIDKFPISRPNLTFSTLTVSNMSPEDSSIYLCSARPGQGVYGYTFGSGTRLTVV.